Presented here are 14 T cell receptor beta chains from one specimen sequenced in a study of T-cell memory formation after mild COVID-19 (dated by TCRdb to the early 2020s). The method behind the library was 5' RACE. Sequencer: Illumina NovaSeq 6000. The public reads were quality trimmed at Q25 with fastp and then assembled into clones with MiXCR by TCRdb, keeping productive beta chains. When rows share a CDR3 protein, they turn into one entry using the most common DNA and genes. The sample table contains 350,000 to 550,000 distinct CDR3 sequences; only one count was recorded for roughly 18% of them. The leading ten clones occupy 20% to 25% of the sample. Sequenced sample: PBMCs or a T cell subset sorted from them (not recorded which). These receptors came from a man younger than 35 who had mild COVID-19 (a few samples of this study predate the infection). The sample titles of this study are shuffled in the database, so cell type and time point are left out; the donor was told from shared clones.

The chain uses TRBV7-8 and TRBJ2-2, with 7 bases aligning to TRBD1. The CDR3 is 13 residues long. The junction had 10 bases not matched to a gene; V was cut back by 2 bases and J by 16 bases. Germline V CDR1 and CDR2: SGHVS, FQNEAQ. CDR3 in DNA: TGTGCCAGCAGCTTAAGAGAGGGGGCCCGGGGGTTTTTT. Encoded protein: CASSLREGARGFF.

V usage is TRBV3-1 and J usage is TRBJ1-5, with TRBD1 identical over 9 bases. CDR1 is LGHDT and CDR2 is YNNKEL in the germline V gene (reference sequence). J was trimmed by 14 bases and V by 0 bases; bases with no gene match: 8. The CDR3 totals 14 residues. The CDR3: CASSQEYRGRPEHF. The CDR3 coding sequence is TGTGCCAGCAGCCAAGAGTACAGGGGGCGGCCAGAGCATTTT. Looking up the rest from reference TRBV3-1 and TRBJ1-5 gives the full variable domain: DTAVSQTPKYLVTQMGNDKSIKCEQNLGHDTMYWYKQDSKKFLKIMFSYNNKELIINETVPNRFSPKSPDKAHLNLHINSLELGDSAVYFCASSQEYRGRPEHFGDGTRLSIL.

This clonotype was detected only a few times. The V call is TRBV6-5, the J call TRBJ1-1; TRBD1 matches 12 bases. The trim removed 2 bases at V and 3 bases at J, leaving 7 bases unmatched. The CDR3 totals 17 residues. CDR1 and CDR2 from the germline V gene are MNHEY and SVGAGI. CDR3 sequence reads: CASSYTPGTGGDTEAFF. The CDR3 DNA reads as TGTGCCAGCAGTTACACGCCCGGGACAGGGGGCGACACTGAAGCTTTCTTT.

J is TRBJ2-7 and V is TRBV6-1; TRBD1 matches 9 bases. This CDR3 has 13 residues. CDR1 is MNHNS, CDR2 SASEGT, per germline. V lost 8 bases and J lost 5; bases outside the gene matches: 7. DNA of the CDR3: TGTGCCAGCGGAGGGACAGGGAAACACGAGCAGTACTTC. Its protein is CASGGTGKHEQYF.

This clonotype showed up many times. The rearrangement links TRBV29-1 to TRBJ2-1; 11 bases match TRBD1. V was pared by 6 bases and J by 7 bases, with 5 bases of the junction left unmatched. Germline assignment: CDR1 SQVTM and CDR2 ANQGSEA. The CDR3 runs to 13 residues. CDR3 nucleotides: TGCAGCGTCTTTGGGACAGGGGGAAATGAGCAGTTCTTC. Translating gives CSVFGTGGNEQFF.

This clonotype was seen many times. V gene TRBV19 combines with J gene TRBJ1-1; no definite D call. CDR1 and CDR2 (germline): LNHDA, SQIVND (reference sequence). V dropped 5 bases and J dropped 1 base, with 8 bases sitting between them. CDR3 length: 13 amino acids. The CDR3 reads CASSWVANTEAFF. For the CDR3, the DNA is TGTGCCAGTAGTTGGGTGGCGAACACTGAAGCTTTCTTT.

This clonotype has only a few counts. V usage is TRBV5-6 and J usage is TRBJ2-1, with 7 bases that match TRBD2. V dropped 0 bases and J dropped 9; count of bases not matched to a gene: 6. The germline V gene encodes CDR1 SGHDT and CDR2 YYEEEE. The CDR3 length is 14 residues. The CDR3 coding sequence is TGTGCCAGCAGCTTGGCGTTACTAGCGCCTGAGCAGTTCTTC. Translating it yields CASSLALLAPEQFF.

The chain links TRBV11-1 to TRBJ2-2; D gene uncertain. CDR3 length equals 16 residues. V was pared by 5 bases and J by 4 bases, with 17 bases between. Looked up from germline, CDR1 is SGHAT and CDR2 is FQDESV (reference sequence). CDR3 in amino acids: CASSPAPAIGTGELFF. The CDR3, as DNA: TGTGCCAGCAGCCCGGCCCCAGCGATTGGCACCGGGGAGCTGTTTTTT.

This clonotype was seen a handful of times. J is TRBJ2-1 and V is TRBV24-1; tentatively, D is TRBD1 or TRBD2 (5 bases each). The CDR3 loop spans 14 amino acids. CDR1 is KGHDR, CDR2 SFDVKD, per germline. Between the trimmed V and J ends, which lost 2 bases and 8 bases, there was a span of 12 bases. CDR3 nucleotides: TGTGCCACCAGTGATTCGTGGGTGGGGGATGAGCAGTTCTTC. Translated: CATSDSWVGDEQFF.

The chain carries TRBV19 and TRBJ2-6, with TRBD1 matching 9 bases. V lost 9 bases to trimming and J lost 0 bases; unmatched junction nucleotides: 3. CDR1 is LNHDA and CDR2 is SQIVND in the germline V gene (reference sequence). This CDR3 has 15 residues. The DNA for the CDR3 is TGTGCCAGCAAGACAGGGGGCTCTGGGGCCAACGTCCTGACTTTC. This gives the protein CASKTGGSGANVLTF.

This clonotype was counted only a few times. CDR3 residues: CATSDNGAPGELFF. As DNA, the CDR3 is TGTGCCACCAGTGATAACGGGGCCCCCGGGGAGCTGTTTTTT. The chain has TRBV24-1 and TRBJ2-2; the D call may be TRBD1 or TRBD2 (5 bases each). Per germline, CDR1 KGHDR and CDR2 SFDVKD. V was cut by 3 bases and J by 6 bases, with 10 bases left in between. The CDR3 is 14 residues long.

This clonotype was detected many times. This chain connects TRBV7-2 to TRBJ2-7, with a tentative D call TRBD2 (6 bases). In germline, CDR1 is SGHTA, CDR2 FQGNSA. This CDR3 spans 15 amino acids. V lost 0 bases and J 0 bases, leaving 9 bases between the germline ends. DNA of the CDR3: TGTGCCAGCAGCTTAGCTCCGGGAGCCTCCTACGAGCAGTACGTC. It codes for CASSLAPGASYEQYV.

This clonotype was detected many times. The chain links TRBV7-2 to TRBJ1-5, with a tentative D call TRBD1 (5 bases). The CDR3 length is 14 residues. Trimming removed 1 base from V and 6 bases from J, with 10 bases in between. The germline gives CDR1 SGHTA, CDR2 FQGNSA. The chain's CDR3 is CASSLGAGRQPQHF. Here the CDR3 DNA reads TGTGCCAGCAGCTTAGGGGCAGGGCGTCAGCCCCAGCATTTT.

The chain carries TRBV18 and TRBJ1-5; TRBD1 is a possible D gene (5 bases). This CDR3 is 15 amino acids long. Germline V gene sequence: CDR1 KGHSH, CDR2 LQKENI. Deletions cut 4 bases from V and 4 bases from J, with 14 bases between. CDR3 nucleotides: TGTGCCAGCTCACGCCCGGGACCGACTAATCAGCCCCAGCATTTT. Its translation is CASSRPGPTNQPQHF.